These T cell receptor beta chains were read from a single sample in a study of read filtering for tumor transcriptome and immune sequencing. MiXCR, applied by TCRdb to the reads, yields one record per CDR3 protein. Of fewer than 100,000 distinct CDR3 sequences in the sample, roughly an eighth are singletons; the top ten hold more than 12%. Sequencing was performed on a population of CD138-negative cells sorted from bone marrow. The receptors originated from a donor aged 40 or over with multiple myeloma. CDR3s include the opening cysteine and the closing phenylalanine or tryptophan. The order of the fields is D gene, clone size, V gene, J gene, CDR3 protein, CDR3 DNA. The D gene is left open where the match is weak. The size entry is marked missing in some rows and otherwise reads once, few, many or a size class.

d_gene: -
abundance: -
v_gene: TRBV7-3
j_gene: TRBJ2-6
CDR3aa: CASSPGDPGANVLTF
CDR3nt: TGTGCCAGCAGCCCAGGGGATCCTGGGGCCAACGTCCTGACTTTC

d_gene: -
abundance: -
v_gene: TRBV11-2
j_gene: TRBJ2-2
CDR3aa: CASSLEGPSTGELFF
CDR3nt: TGTGCCAGCAGCTTAGAGGGGCCGTCCACCGGGGAGCTGTTTTTT

d_gene: TRBD1
abundance: -
v_gene: TRBV5-1
j_gene: TRBJ2-1
CDR3aa: CACKQGTPSYKEQFF
CDR3nt: TGCGCCTGCAAACAGGGGACCCCCTCCTACAAGGAGCAGTTCTTC

d_gene: -
abundance: many
v_gene: TRBV19
j_gene: TRBJ2-7
CDR3aa: CASSMLGEPYEQYF
CDR3nt: TGTGCCAGTAGTATGCTGGGGGAACCCTACGAGCAGTACTTC

d_gene: TRBD1
abundance: -
v_gene: TRBV24-1
j_gene: TRBJ2-1
CDR3aa: CATSLPGQGGGEQFF
CDR3nt: TGTGCCACCAGCCTCCCCGGACAGGGTGGGGGTGAGCAGTTCTTC

d_gene: -
abundance: few
v_gene: TRBV12-3/TRBV12-4
j_gene: TRBJ1-5
CDR3aa: CASSRTSGRPQHF
CDR3nt: TGTGCCAGCAGCCGAACTAGTGGTCGGCCCCAGCATTTT

d_gene: TRBD2
abundance: many
v_gene: TRBV5-1
j_gene: TRBJ2-5
CDR3aa: CASRSGTSGQETQYF
CDR3nt: TGCGCCAGCAGATCTGGGACTAGCGGCCAAGAGACCCAGTACTTC

d_gene: -
abundance: once
v_gene: TRBV5-1
j_gene: TRBJ2-1
CDR3aa: CAGSLVTGVTCNEQFF
CDR3nt: TGCGCCGGCAGCTTGGTTACGGGAGTCACCTGCAATGAGCAGTTCTTC

d_gene: -
abundance: many
v_gene: TRBV5-6
j_gene: TRBJ2-1
CDR3aa: CATSSFYNEQFF
CDR3nt: TGTGCCACCTCCTCGTTCTACAATGAGCAGTTCTTC

d_gene: TRBD1
abundance: few
v_gene: TRBV7-9
j_gene: TRBJ2-5
CDR3aa: CASSSQGAEGETQYF
CDR3nt: TGTGCCAGCAGCTCCCAGGGGGCCGAAGGGGAGACCCAGTACTTC

d_gene: -
abundance: many
v_gene: TRBV19
j_gene: TRBJ1-5
CDR3aa: CASSIDNYSNQPQHF
CDR3nt: TGTGCCAGTAGTATCGACAATTATAGCAATCAGCCCCAGCATTTT

d_gene: -
abundance: many
v_gene: TRBV7-9
j_gene: TRBJ2-1
CDR3aa: CASSLSEDNLYNEQFF
CDR3nt: TGTGCCAGCAGCTTATCGGAAGATAACCTCTACAATGAGCAGTTCTTC

d_gene: -
abundance: many
v_gene: TRBV29-1
j_gene: TRBJ2-1
CDR3aa: CSVEWGRGYNEQFF
CDR3nt: TGCAGCGTTGAATGGGGGAGAGGGTACAATGAGCAGTTCTTC

d_gene: TRBD1
abundance: many
v_gene: TRBV12-3/TRBV12-4
j_gene: TRBJ1-1
CDR3aa: CASTPGQGGTEAFF
CDR3nt: TGTGCCAGCACCCCGGGACAGGGGGGCACTGAAGCTTTCTTT

d_gene: -
abundance: many
v_gene: TRBV7-2
j_gene: TRBJ1-5
CDR3aa: CASSFLGARNQPQHF
CDR3nt: TGTGCCAGCAGCTTTTTAGGGGCTCGCAATCAGCCCCAGCATTTT

d_gene: -
abundance: many
v_gene: TRBV5-1
j_gene: TRBJ2-7
CDR3aa: CASSLTSTSYEQYF
CDR3nt: TGCGCCAGCAGCTTAACCTCTACTTCCTACGAGCAGTACTTC

d_gene: -
abundance: many
v_gene: TRBV21-1
j_gene: TRBJ2-3
CDR3aa: CASGFSTGANRTDTQYF
CDR3nt: TGTGCCAGCGGTTTCTCGACAGGCGCCAACCGCACAGATACGCAGTATTTT

d_gene: TRBD2
abundance: -
v_gene: TRBV12-3/TRBV12-4
j_gene: TRBJ2-3
CDR3aa: CASSAKTSGRTDTQYF
CDR3nt: TGTGCCAGCAGTGCCAAGACTAGCGGTCGCACAGATACGCAGTATTTT

d_gene: -
abundance: many
v_gene: TRBV15
j_gene: TRBJ2-2
CDR3aa: CATSSLRGGGELFF
CDR3nt: TGTGCCACCAGCAGCCTGAGAGGGGGCGGGGAGCTGTTTTTT

d_gene: TRBD1
abundance: many
v_gene: TRBV20-1
j_gene: TRBJ1-1
CDR3aa: CSARDHGRGIRKAFF
CDR3nt: TGCAGTGCTAGAGATCATGGCAGGGGGATAAGGAAAGCTTTCTTT

d_gene: -
abundance: many
v_gene: TRBV28
j_gene: TRBJ1-1
CDR3aa: CATVNTGGLGGAFF
CDR3nt: TGTGCCACCGTAAACACAGGAGGCCTAGGCGGAGCTTTCTTT

d_gene: TRBD1
abundance: few
v_gene: TRBV12-3/TRBV12-4
j_gene: TRBJ2-1
CDR3aa: CASSPGTGAYEQFF
CDR3nt: TGTGCCAGCAGTCCCGGGACAGGGGCCTATGAGCAGTTCTTC

d_gene: TRBD1
abundance: many
v_gene: TRBV25-1
j_gene: TRBJ2-3
CDR3aa: CASSVSGTGGFLGSDTQYF
CDR3nt: TGTGCCAGCAGTGTCTCCGGGACAGGGGGCTTTCTTGGCTCAGATACGCAGTATTTT

d_gene: -
abundance: many
v_gene: TRBV19
j_gene: TRBJ2-6
CDR3aa: CASQVAAGANVLTF
CDR3nt: TGTGCCAGTCAGGTAGCGGCTGGGGCCAACGTCCTGACTTTC

d_gene: TRBD1
abundance: many
v_gene: TRBV20-1
j_gene: TRBJ2-5
CDR3aa: CSARDGTAQETQYF
CDR3nt: TGCAGTGCTAGAGATGGGACAGCCCAAGAGACCCAGTACTTC

d_gene: TRBD2
abundance: many
v_gene: TRBV29-1
j_gene: TRBJ2-1
CDR3aa: CSVEGASGGEQFF
CDR3nt: TGCAGCGTTGAAGGCGCTAGCGGGGGTGAGCAGTTCTTC

d_gene: -
abundance: many
v_gene: TRBV7-2
j_gene: TRBJ2-1
CDR3aa: CASSLGEWDEQFF
CDR3nt: TGTGCCAGCAGCTTAGGAGAATGGGATGAGCAGTTCTTC

d_gene: TRBD1
abundance: -
v_gene: TRBV20-1
j_gene: TRBJ1-1
CDR3aa: CSARRQGAKNTEAFF
CDR3nt: TGCAGTGCCAGACGACAGGGGGCTAAGAACACTGAAGCTTTCTTT

d_gene: -
abundance: many
v_gene: TRBV2
j_gene: TRBJ1-4
CDR3aa: CASSVFGSTNEKLFF
CDR3nt: TGTGCCAGCAGTGTGTTTGGCTCTACTAATGAAAAACTGTTTTTT

d_gene: -
abundance: many
v_gene: TRBV3-1
j_gene: TRBJ2-7
CDR3aa: CASSLSGYEQYF
CDR3nt: TGTGCCAGCAGCCTAAGCGGCTACGAGCAGTACTTC

d_gene: TRBD2
abundance: -
v_gene: TRBV11-2
j_gene: TRBJ2-1
CDR3aa: CASSRTGTSGRGSSYNEQFF
CDR3nt: TGTGCCAGCAGCCGGACCGGGACTAGCGGGAGGGGGAGCTCCTACAATGAGCAGTTCTTC

d_gene: -
abundance: many
v_gene: TRBV6-5
j_gene: TRBJ2-7
CDR3aa: CASRSGSGPAYEQYF
CDR3nt: TGTGCCAGCAGGTCCGGGAGCGGTCCAGCCTACGAGCAGTACTTC

d_gene: -
abundance: many
v_gene: TRBV11-3
j_gene: TRBJ2-1
CDR3aa: CASSLALPSYNEQFF
CDR3nt: TGTGCCAGCAGCTTAGCGCTCCCATCCTACAATGAGCAGTTCTTC

d_gene: -
abundance: many
v_gene: TRBV3-1
j_gene: TRBJ2-1
CDR3aa: CASSPDLGHEQFF
CDR3nt: TGTGCCAGCAGCCCGGACTTGGGCCATGAGCAGTTCTTC

d_gene: TRBD2
abundance: many
v_gene: TRBV5-1
j_gene: TRBJ2-7
CDR3aa: CASSFNGGSYEQYF
CDR3nt: TGCGCCAGCAGCTTCAACGGGGGGAGCTACGAGCAGTACTTC

d_gene: -
abundance: many
v_gene: TRBV5-1
j_gene: TRBJ1-1
CDR3aa: CASSLGLTNTEAFF
CDR3nt: TGCGCCAGCAGCTTGGGACTGACGAACACTGAAGCTTTCTTT

d_gene: -
abundance: many
v_gene: TRBV6-6
j_gene: TRBJ1-1
CDR3aa: CASSYEGGTTEAFF
CDR3nt: TGTGCCAGCAGTTACGAGGGCGGAACGACTGAAGCTTTCTTT

d_gene: -
abundance: many
v_gene: TRBV5-1
j_gene: TRBJ2-7
CDR3aa: CASSGTPYEQYF
CDR3nt: TGCGCCAGCAGTGGAACACCCTACGAGCAGTACTTC

d_gene: TRBD1
abundance: many
v_gene: TRBV12-3/TRBV12-4
j_gene: TRBJ2-7
CDR3aa: CASSSDRGPSYEQYF
CDR3nt: TGTGCCAGCAGTTCGGACAGGGGGCCTTCCTACGAGCAGTACTTC

d_gene: -
abundance: many
v_gene: TRBV4-1
j_gene: TRBJ1-1
CDR3aa: CASSQGGPGGGTRNTEAFF
CDR3nt: TGCGCCAGCAGCCAAGGTGGGCCGGGTGGCGGGACAAGGAACACTGAAGCTTTCTTT

d_gene: TRBD1
abundance: many
v_gene: TRBV6-2/TRBV6-3
j_gene: TRBJ1-1
CDR3aa: CASRAPGQGETEAFF
CDR3nt: TGTGCCAGCAGAGCCCCTGGACAGGGGGAGACTGAAGCTTTCTTT

d_gene: -
abundance: -
v_gene: TRBV6-4
j_gene: TRBJ1-6
CDR3aa: CASSDSDPGSPLHF
CDR3nt: TGTGCCAGCAGTGATAGCGACCCGGGTTCACCCCTCCACTTT